Each of the 8 T cell receptor beta chains below was sequenced from the same sample in a study of blood T cell repertoires in COVID-19. Sequencing was performed with immunoSEQ multiplex PCR; in TCRdb, only in-frame clones are kept and a portion is missing. The sample lists about 99,000 clones, under 90% seen once, with 10% to 15% in the top ten. Sample: peripheral blood. The receptors shown here come from a human donor in a cohort sampled during active or convalescent COVID-19.

This chain connects TRBV7-9 to TRBJ1-3, with D unclear. Germline lookup yields CDR1 SEHNR and CDR2 FQNEAQ (reference sequence). V lost 5 bases and J 0 bases, leaving 20 bases between the germline ends. The CDR3 spans 18 residues. CDR3 sequence: CASSTREKYPSSGNTIYF. CDR3 nucleotides: TGTGCCAGCAGCACCCGGGAAAAATACCCGAGCTCTGGAAACACCATATATTTT.

The rearrangement uses TRBV12-5 and TRBJ2-3, with D maybe TRBD1 (5 bases). CDR1 and CDR2 from the germline V gene are LGHNT and FRNRAP. CDR3 size: 12 residues. The germline V and J ends were trimmed by 10 bases and 4 bases, with 12 bases remaining between them. The CDR3 region is CATQGAADTQYF. The DNA of the CDR3 is TGTGCTACCCAGGGCGCGGCAGATACGCAGTATTTT.

This clone has only a few counts. The germline gene is not matched at one end of the junction; a read error may be the cause. DNA of the CDR3: TGTGCTAGCAGCTCGAATGATCCGGGACAGGGTGGGAAGACCCAGTACTTC. Amino acids: CASSSNDPGQGGKTQYF. This chain connects TRBV7-7 to TRBJ2-5; TRBD1 aligns across 9 bases. This CDR3 region has 17 residues. Germline V lookup: CDR1 SSHAT, CDR2 FNYEAQ (reference sequence).

The chain couples TRBV9 to TRBJ2-5; D is ambiguous. Germline CDR1 is SGDLS and CDR2 is YYNGEE. V was cut by 0 bases and J by 6 bases, with 9 bases left in between. The CDR3 is made up of 13 amino acids. CDR3 protein: CASSVGGPQTQYF. CDR3 in DNA: TGTGCCAGCAGCGTAGGAGGCCCCCAGACCCAGTACTTC.

This chain links TRBV2 with TRBJ1-1, with a tentative D call TRBD1 (5 bases). This CDR3 contains 14 residues. V was shortened by 4 bases and J by 3 bases, with 12 bases between the two germline ends. CDR1 SNHLY and CDR2 FYNNEI come from the germline V gene. CDR3 DNA: TGTGCCAGCAGTGTTCAGGGATCTCACACTGAAGCTTTCTTT. It yields the protein CASSVQGSHTEAFF.

The rearrangement uses TRBV27 and TRBJ1-1; D not certain. Germline CDR1 MNHEY, CDR2 SMNVEV (reference sequence). This CDR3 is built from 14 residues. Trimming removed 6 bases at V and 0 bases at J, with 11 bases between. The CDR3: CASRLSGLNTEAFF. CDR3 DNA: TGTGCCAGCAGATTAAGCGGCTTGAACACTGAAGCTTTCTTT.

The gene calls are TRBV27 and TRBJ1-4, with D perhaps TRBD1 (5 bases). Trimming took 4 bases from V and 8 from J, leaving 14 bases between them. The CDR3 runs to 14 residues. CDR1 and CDR2 (germline): MNHEY, SMNVEV (reference sequence). CDR3 protein: CASSYGAVREKLFF. Here the CDR3 DNA reads TGTGCCAGCAGTTATGGGGCAGTGCGGGAAAAACTGTTTTTT.

J is TRBJ2-1 and V is TRBV7-3, with 8 bases that match TRBD2. Germline V gene sequence: CDR1 SGHTA, CDR2 FQGTGA. The CDR3 runs to 18 residues. The V segment lost 7 bases and the J segment 6 bases; nucleotides outside the gene matches: 20. The CDR3 reads CASTSPLAGGSRFNEQFF. CDR3 coding DNA: TGTGCCAGCACCTCCCCCCTGGCGGGGGGAAGTCGATTCAATGAGCAGTTCTTC.